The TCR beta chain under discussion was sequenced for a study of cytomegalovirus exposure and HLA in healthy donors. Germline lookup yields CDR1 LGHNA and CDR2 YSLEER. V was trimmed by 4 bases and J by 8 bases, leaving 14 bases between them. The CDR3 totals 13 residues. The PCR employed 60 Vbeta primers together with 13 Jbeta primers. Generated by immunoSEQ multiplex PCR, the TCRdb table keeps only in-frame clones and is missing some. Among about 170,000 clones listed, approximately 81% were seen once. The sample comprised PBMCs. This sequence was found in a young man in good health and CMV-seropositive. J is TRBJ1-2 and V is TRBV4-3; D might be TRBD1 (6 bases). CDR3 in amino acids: CASSRRQGQGYTF. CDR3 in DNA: TGCGCCAGCAGCCGGCGTCAGGGGCAGGGCTACACCTTC.